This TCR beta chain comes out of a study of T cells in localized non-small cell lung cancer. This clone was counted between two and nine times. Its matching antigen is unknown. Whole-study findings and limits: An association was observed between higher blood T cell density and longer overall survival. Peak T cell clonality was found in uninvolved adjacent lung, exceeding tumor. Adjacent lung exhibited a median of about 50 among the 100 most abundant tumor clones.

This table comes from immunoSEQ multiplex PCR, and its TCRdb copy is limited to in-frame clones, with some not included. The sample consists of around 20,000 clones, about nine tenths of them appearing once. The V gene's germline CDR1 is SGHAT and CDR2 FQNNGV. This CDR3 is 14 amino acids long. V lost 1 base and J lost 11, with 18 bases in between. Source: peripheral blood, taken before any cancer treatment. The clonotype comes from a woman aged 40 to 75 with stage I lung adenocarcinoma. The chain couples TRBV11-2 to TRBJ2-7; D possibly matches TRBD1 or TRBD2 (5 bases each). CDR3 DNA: TGTGCCAGCAGCTTAGTAGAGGTTCGGGACGTGGAGTACTTC. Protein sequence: CASSLVEVRDVEYF.